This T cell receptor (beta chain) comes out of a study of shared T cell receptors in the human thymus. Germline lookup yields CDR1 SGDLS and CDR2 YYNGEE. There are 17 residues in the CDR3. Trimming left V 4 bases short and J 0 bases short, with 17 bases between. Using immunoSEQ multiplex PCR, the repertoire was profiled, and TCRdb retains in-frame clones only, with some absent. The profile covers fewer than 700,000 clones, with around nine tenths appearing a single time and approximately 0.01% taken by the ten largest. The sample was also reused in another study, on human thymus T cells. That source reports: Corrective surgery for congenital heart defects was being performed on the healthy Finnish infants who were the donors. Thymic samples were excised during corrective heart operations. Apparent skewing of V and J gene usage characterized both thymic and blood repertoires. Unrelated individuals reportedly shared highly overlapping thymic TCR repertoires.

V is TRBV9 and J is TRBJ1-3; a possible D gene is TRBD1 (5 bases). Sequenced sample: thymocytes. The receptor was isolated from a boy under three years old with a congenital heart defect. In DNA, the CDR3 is TGTGCCAGCAGCCCCCTTGGGGGGTTTCTCTCTGGAAACACCATATATTTT. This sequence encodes CASSPLGGFLSGNTIYF.